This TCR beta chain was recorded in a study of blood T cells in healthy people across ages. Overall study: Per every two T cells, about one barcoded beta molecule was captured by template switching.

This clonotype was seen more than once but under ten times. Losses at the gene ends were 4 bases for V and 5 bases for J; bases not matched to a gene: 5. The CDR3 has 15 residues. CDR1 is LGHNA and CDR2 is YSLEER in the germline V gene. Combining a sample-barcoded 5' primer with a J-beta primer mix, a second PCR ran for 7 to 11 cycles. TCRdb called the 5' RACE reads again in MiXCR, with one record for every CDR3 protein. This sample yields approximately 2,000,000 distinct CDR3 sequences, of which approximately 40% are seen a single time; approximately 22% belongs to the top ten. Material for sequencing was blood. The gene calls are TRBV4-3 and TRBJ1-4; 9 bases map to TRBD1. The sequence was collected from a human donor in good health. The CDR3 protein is CASSPRDRENEKLFF. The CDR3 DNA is TGCGCCAGCAGCCCCCGGGACAGGGAGAATGAAAAACTGTTTTTT.